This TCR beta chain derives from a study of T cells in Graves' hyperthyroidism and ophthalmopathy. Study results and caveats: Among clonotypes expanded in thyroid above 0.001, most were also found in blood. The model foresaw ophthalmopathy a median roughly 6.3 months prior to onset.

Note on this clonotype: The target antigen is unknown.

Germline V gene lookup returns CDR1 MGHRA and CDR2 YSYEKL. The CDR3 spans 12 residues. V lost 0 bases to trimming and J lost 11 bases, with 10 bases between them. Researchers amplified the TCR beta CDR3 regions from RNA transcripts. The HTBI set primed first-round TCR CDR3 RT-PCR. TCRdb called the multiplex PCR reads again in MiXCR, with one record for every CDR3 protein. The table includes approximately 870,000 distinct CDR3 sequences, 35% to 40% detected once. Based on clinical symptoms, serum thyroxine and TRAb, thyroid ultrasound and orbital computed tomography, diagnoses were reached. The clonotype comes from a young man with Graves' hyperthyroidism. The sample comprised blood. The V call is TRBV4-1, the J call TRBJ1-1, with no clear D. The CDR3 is CASSQEKGWAFF. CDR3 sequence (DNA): TGCGCCAGCAGCCAAGAAAAGGGTTGGGCTTTCTTT.